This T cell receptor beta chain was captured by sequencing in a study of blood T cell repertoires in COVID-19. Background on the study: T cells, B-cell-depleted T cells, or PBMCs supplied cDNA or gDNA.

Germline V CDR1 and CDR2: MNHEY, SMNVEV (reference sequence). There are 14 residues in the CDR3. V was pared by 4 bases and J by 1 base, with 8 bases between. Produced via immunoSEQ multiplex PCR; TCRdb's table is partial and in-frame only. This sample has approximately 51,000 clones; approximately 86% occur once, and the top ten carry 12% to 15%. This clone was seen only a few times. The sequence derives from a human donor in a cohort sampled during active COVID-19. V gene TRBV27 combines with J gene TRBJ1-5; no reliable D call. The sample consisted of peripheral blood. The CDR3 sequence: CASSSPGSNQPQHF. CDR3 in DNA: TGTGCCAGCAGTTCCCCGGGAAGCAATCAGCCCCAGCATTTT.